This record looks at one T cell receptor (beta chain) sequence and its context. The antigen is not known. Unmatched junction bases numbered 4, after V lost 0 bases and J lost 7 bases. CDR1 SGHNT and CDR2 YYREEE come from the germline V gene (reference sequence). CDR3 length: 14 residues. This PCR relied on a set of 60 Vbeta primers and 13 Jbeta primers. Study processing details: Unique TCR beta chains totaled about 73 million in a later count, with around 11 million of them shared. Measured with immunoSEQ multiplex PCR; TCRdb has only the in-frame clones, and not every one. Clonal size and the V and J genes are those of that table, whereas D and trimming came from the DNA. The table has about 200,000 clones, 70% to 90% seen once; the top ten hold about 3%. This entry comes from a study of cytomegalovirus exposure and HLA in healthy donors. The study, taken as a whole, reports: Most sequenced TCRs were rare (though some public TCRs occurred in many donors). Later analysis revealed greater clonal expansion in HLA-associated TCR beta chains than in equally common others. Among the CMV-associated chains, three were confirmed in vitro as specific for CMV antigens.

The chain has TRBV5-4 and TRBJ1-3; TRBD1 matches 7 bases. The sequence came from a man aged 25 to 45 in good health and CMV-seronegative. Sequencing was carried out using PBMCs. CDR3 DNA sequence: TGTGCCAGCAGCTTGGGAGGGGGCCGTAACACCATATATTTT. It translates to CASSLGGGRNTIYF.